Presented here are 21 T cell receptor beta chains from one specimen sequenced in a study of shared clonotypes between healthy human individuals (dated by TCRdb to 2020 to 2022). Receptor amplification or capture employed the immunoSEQ multiplex PCR assay. TCRdb retrieved this table from immuneACCESS and kept in-frame rearrangements only. Not all clones are present; in checked studies, unresolved V genes account for under half, and no reason is known for the remainder. For this sample there are about 2,500,000 clones; approximately 94% appear just once. The top ten hold roughly 0.14% of the sample. Input material: naive CD4+ T cells sorted from blood. Interpreted using the paper, the cell subset or site label stands for: CD45RA+ positively selected. All receptors derive from a man aged 18 to 29 in good health.

The rearrangement uses TRBV9 and TRBJ2-3; D gene unclear. The CDR3 consists of 11 residues. The V gene's germline CDR1 is SGDLS and CDR2 YYNGEE. Between the trimmed V and J ends, which lost 1 base and 9 bases, there was a span of 6 bases. CDR3 region: CASSVLGTQYF. CDR3 DNA sequence: TGTGCCAGCAGCGTACTGGGGACGCAGTATTTT.

The CDR3 region is CARTQTTPKETQYF. The DNA of the CDR3 is TGTGCCAGAACTCAAACGACGCCCAAAGAGACCCAGTACTTC. V gene TRBV6-5 combines with J gene TRBJ2-5; unclear D gene. Germline values: CDR1 MNHEY, CDR2 SVGAGI. The V end was cut by 9 bases, the J end by 3 bases, with 17 bases between. The CDR3 consists of 14 residues.

The chain joins TRBV6-1 to TRBJ1-1; the D gene is possibly TRBD1 (5 bases). The germline V gene encodes CDR1 MNHNS and CDR2 SASEGT. The ends were cut back, 5 bases at V and 3 bases at J, with 13 bases in the middle. CDR3 length: 14 amino acids. The DNA for the CDR3 is TGTGCCAGCAGTTTGACCCGGGACCACACTGAAGCTTTCTTT. Protein: CASSLTRDHTEAFF.

The chain employs TRBV6-5 and TRBJ1-2; 7 positions match TRBD1. Germline CDR1 reads MNHEY; CDR2 reads SVGAGI. This CDR3 region has 12 residues. J lost 4 bases, V lost 10 bases, and 6 bases had no gene match. In nucleotides, the CDR3 is TGTGCCAACAGGACAGGTCCCTATGGCTACACCTTC. Protein: CANRTGPYGYTF.

The chain couples TRBV9 to TRBJ1-6; D ambiguous. The CDR3 extends over 15 amino acids. Germline V lookup: CDR1 SGDLS, CDR2 YYNGEE. V was trimmed by 0 bases and J by 6 bases, leaving 10 bases between them. Here the CDR3 DNA reads TGTGCCAGCAGCGTAGGCACAGTTCCTAATTCACCCCTCCACTTT. It is translated as CASSVGTVPNSPLHF.

The rearrangement uses TRBV6-5 and TRBJ1-1, with TRBD1 matching over 7 bases. The V segment lost 5 bases and the J segment 1 base; nucleotides outside the gene matches: 4. The length of the CDR3 is 14 residues. The germline V gene has CDR1 MNHEY and CDR2 SVGAGI. The CDR3 DNA reads as TGTGCCAGCAGTATACGACAGGGGAACACTGAAGCTTTCTTT. It yields the protein CASSIRQGNTEAFF.

The V gene is TRBV7-2, the J gene TRBJ2-7; a weak D match, TRBD2 (5 bases). The germline V and J ends were trimmed by 3 bases and 3 bases, with 15 bases remaining between them. This CDR3 contains 15 residues. Per germline, CDR1 SGHTA and CDR2 FQGNSA. The CDR3 sequence is CASSFKRAGIYEQYF. The DNA of the CDR3 is TGTGCCAGCAGCTTCAAGAGGGCTGGAATCTACGAGCAGTACTTC.

This clone showed up just once. The J gene is TRBJ2-5, the V gene TRBV4-3; D uncertain. V dropped 0 bases and J dropped 5 bases, with 7 bases sitting between them. This CDR3 contains 13 residues. Germline V gene data show CDR1 as LGHNA and CDR2 as YSLEER. The CDR3 sequence is CASSQDLTETQYF. DNA of the CDR3: TGCGCCAGCAGCCAAGATCTTACGGAGACCCAGTACTTC.

V usage is TRBV2 and J usage is TRBJ2-3, with 7 bases matching TRBD1. After removal of 2 bases from V and 4 bases from J, the junction contained 0 bases not matched to a gene. In germline, CDR1 is SNHLY, CDR2 FYNNEI. This CDR3 contains 13 residues. Here the CDR3 DNA reads TGTGCCAGCAGTGAAAGGGGGCCAGATACGCAGTATTTT. The encoded protein is CASSERGPDTQYF.

The genes are TRBV6-5 and TRBJ2-7; D remains ambiguous. CDR3 length: 14 amino acids. CDR1 MNHEY and CDR2 SVGAGI come from the germline V gene. Trimming took 4 bases from V and 1 from J, leaving 11 bases between them. In DNA, the CDR3 is TGTGCCAGCAGTTCGGCAGGCAGGTCCTACGAGCAGTACTTC. The encoded protein is CASSSAGRSYEQYF.

The rearrangement uses TRBV2 and TRBJ2-1; 7 bases fit TRBD1. The CDR3 covers 12 residues. V trimming: 8 bases; J trimming: 8 bases; junction bases outside the gene matches: 6. Germline V gene lookup returns CDR1 SNHLY and CDR2 FYNNEI. The CDR3 DNA sequence: TGTGCCAGCCGACAGGGCTCTTATGAGCAGTTCTTC. Its translation: CASRQGSYEQFF.

V gene TRBV7-2 combines with J gene TRBJ1-5; 9 positions agree with TRBD1. The germline V gene encodes CDR1 SGHTA and CDR2 FQGNSA. This CDR3 has 18 residues. The trim removed 5 bases at V and 0 bases at J, leaving 11 bases unmatched. The CDR3 DNA is TGTGCCAGCAGCCTTATCCGTGTACAGGGGGCTAGCAATCAGCCCCAGCATTTT. This gives the protein CASSLIRVQGASNQPQHF.

This clone was seen only once. J is TRBJ1-6 and V is TRBV18; no clear D. Germline assignment: CDR1 KGHSH and CDR2 LQKENI. CDR3 length equals 16 residues. Trimming left V 6 bases short and J 6 bases short, with 18 bases between. The CDR3 loop is CASSLLQGGGNSPLHF. For the CDR3, the DNA is TGTGCCAGCTCCCTACTTCAAGGAGGCGGTAATTCACCCCTCCACTTT.

This chain uses TRBV28 with TRBJ2-5, with D perhaps assigned TRBD1 or TRBD2 (5 bases each). The CDR3 runs 14 residues. Germline CDR1 and CDR2: MDHEN and SYDVKM. The ends were cut back, 7 bases at V and 5 bases at J, with 17 bases in the middle. The CDR3 here is CASTDPQGRETQYF. CDR3 sequence (DNA): TGTGCCAGCACGGACCCTCAGGGACGTGAGACCCAGTACTTC.

About this clone itself: This likely reflects a read error, since a far larger clone is one base away. This specimen includes other DNA sequences encoding the same CDR3. The CDR3, as DNA: TGTGCCAGCAGCTCCGCCTACGAGCAGTACTTC. As protein: CASSSAYEQYF. The chain carries TRBV5-6 and TRBJ2-7; D is undetermined. There are 11 residues in the CDR3. Trimming pared 3 bases from V and 2 bases from J, leaving 3 bases between. CDR1 SGHDT and CDR2 YYEEEE come from the germline V gene. Together with reference TRBV5-6 and TRBJ2-7, the CDR3 gives the full variable domain: DAGVTQSPTHLIKTRGQQVTLRCSPKSGHDTVSWYQQALGQGPQFIFQYYEEEERQRGNFPDRFSGHQFPNYSSELNVNALLLGDSALYLCASSSAYEQYFGPGTRLTVT.

The CDR3 spells CASSMDRLYTGELFF. In DNA form, the CDR3 reads TGTGCCAGTAGTATGGATCGTTTATACACCGGGGAGCTGTTTTTT. The chain has TRBV19 and TRBJ2-2; D is unclear. Looked up from germline, CDR1 is LNHDA and CDR2 is SQIVND (reference sequence). This CDR3 is 15 amino acids long. V shed 3 bases and J shed 3 bases, with 11 bases lying between them. The full variable domain, completed using reference TRBV19 and TRBJ2-2, is DGGITQSPKYLFRKEGQNVTLSCEQNLNHDAMYWYRQDPGQGLRLIYYSQIVNDFQKGDIAEGYSVSREKKESFPLTVTSAQKNPTAFYLCASSMDRLYTGELFFGEGSRLTVL.

For this clone: The same CDR3 also results from other DNA sequences found in this sample. The rearrangement links TRBV7-2 to TRBJ1-5, with TRBD1 matching 7 bases. Trimming cost V 5 bases and J 6 bases; bases outside gene matches: 4. CDR3 length equals 13 residues. CDR1 SGHTA and CDR2 FQGNSA come from the germline V gene. The CDR3 DNA sequence: TGTGCCAGCAGCCTCACAGGGGTTCAGCCCCAGCATTTT. This sequence encodes CASSLTGVQPQHF. Variable domain in full (rest from reference TRBV7-2 and TRBJ1-5): GAGVSQSPSNKVTEKGKDVELRCDPISGHTALYWYRQSLGQGLEFLIYFQGNSAPDKSGLPSDRFSAERTGGSVSTLTIQRTQQEDSAVYLCASSLTGVQPQHFGDGTRLSIL.

The CDR3 DNA is TGTGCCAGCAGTCAACAGGGGCTAAGCACAGATACGCAGTATTTT. It translates to CASSQQGLSTDTQYF. The chain links TRBV2 to TRBJ2-3, with 7 bases lining up with TRBD1. The junction had 5 bases not matched to a gene; V was cut back by 5 bases and J by 0 bases. Per the germline V gene, CDR1 is SNHLY and CDR2 is FYNNEI. This CDR3 has 15 amino acids. Based on the CDR3 plus reference TRBV2 and TRBJ2-3, the full variable domain is EPEVTQTPSHQVTQMGQEVILRCVPISNHLYFYWYRQILGQKVEFLVSFYNNEISEKSEIFDDQFSVERPDGSNFTLKIRSTKLEDSAMYFCASSQQGLSTDTQYFGPGTRLTVL.

V gene TRBV11-2 combines with J gene TRBJ1-1; D gene ambiguous. CDR3 length equals 14 residues. V was cut by 5 bases and J by 1 base, with 11 bases left in between. Germline V lookup: CDR1 SGHAT, CDR2 FQNNGV. CDR3 amino acids: CASSQRRANTEAFF. The CDR3, as DNA: TGTGCCAGCAGCCAAAGACGGGCGAACACTGAAGCTTTCTTT. The full variable domain, in which reference TRBV11-2 and TRBJ1-1 provide the parts outside the CDR3, is EAGVAQSPRYKIIEKRQSVAFWCNPISGHATLYWYQQILGQGPKLLIQFQNNGVVDDSQLPKDRFSAERLKGVDSTLKIQPAKLEDSAVYLCASSQRRANTEAFFGQGTRLTVV.

This clone was observed once. The chain couples TRBV25-1 to TRBJ2-5; 13 nucleotides align to TRBD2. The germline V gene encodes CDR1 MGHDK and CDR2 SYGVNS. This CDR3 contains 16 residues. Trimming at V came to 3 bases and at J to 3 bases, leaving 4 bases not matched to a gene. The chain's CDR3 is CASSELGLAGKETQYF. CDR3 nucleotides: TGTGCCAGCAGTGAGCTGGGACTAGCGGGGAAAGAGACCCAGTACTTC.

The V call is TRBV7-2, the J call TRBJ2-7, with D unclear. The germline CDR1 and CDR2 sequences are SGHTA and FQGNSA. The CDR3 runs 14 residues. With 2 bases removed from V and 0 bases from J, the gap between germline ends came to 8 bases. As DNA, the CDR3 is TGTGCCAGCAGCTTAAATGCGGCCTCCTACGAGCAGTACTTC. Translating gives CASSLNAASYEQYF.